This paragraph covers one TCR beta chain sequence. In the original workflow: Counts of nucleated cells, estimated from reference gene primer amplification, were obtained. Data came from immunoSEQ multiplex PCR; TCRdb stores just in-frame clones and leaves some out. The DNA gave D and trimming, while V, J and clone size come from that table. The sample records roughly 70,000 clones, about 80% being singletons. These data belong to a study of blood T cell repertoires in COVID-19. Study summary: There were acute and convalescent COVID-19 samples, and they came from the United States, Italy and Spain. Nucleic acid was either cDNA or gDNA, and it came from T cells, B-cell-depleted T cells, or PBMCs.

The origin of this receptor is a man aged 65-85 years who had recovered from COVID-19. The sample comprised peripheral blood.

CDR3 in DNA: TGTGCCAGCAGTATATCCAGCGATGAGCAGTTCTTC. Protein: CASSISSDEQFF. J is TRBJ2-1 and V is TRBV6-2 or TRBV6-3, with unresolved D. V lost 5 bases to trimming and J lost 8 bases, with 10 bases between them. The CDR3 has 12 residues. Per the germline V gene, CDR1 is MNHEY and CDR2 is SVGEGT.